A single sample gave rise to the 21 T cell receptor beta chains below, sequenced in a study of metastatic and nonmetastatic thyroid tumors. Until they underwent thyroid surgery, no patient had received any treatment. TCRdb re-called clones from the PCR reads using MiXCR. The sample has about 15,000 clones; about 29% are singletons. The specimen sequenced was tumor tissue. Source of these receptors: a male donor with papillary thyroid cancer or a benign thyroid nodule (not recorded which). Some clones in this sample may be carry-over from other donors' samples.

At least ten counts were recorded for this clone. The sample holds other DNA sequences that translate to the same CDR3. This sequence joins TRBV14 and TRBJ1-4; TRBD1 is a possible D gene (5 bases). There are 14 residues in the CDR3. The germline CDR1 and CDR2 sequences are SGHDN and FVKESK. V was shortened by 4 bases and J by 3 bases, with 9 bases between the two germline ends. CDR3 nucleotide sequence: TGTGCCAGCAGCCGGGGGAATCCTAATGAAAAACTGTTTTTT. The encoded protein is CASSRGNPNEKLFF.

This chain connects TRBV7-3 to TRBJ2-5; 11 bases are a match to TRBD1. V was pared by 5 bases and J by 5 bases, with 10 bases of the junction left unmatched. Germline values: CDR1 SGHTA, CDR2 FQGTGA. The CDR3 sequence is 16 residues long. DNA of the CDR3: TGTGCCAGCAGCCTATACGGGACAGGGGGAGGCGAGACCCAGTACTTC. This codes for CASSLYGTGGGETQYF.

This clone is medium-sized (0.01 to 0.1%) by share. The rearrangement links TRBV2 to TRBJ2-1, with TRBD1 matching over 8 bases. The J segment lost 4 bases and the V segment lost 10 bases, leaving 12 bases of the junction unmatched. Germline V gene data show CDR1 as SNHLY and CDR2 as FYNNEI. This CDR3 is 15 amino acids long. DNA of the CDR3: TGTGCCATCCAAGGCGGGCAGGGGGCTTACAATGAGCAGTTCTTC. Translated: CAIQGGQGAYNEQFF.

This clone is deemed medium-sized. The V gene is TRBV20-1, the J gene TRBJ2-3; no definite D call. V lost 6 bases and J 1 base, leaving 14 bases between the germline ends. CDR3 length equals 14 residues. The germline V gene has CDR1 DFQATT and CDR2 SNEGSKA (reference sequence). CDR3: CSAVVGMGTDTQYF. CDR3 coding DNA: TGCAGTGCCGTCGTGGGGATGGGCACAGATACGCAGTATTTT.

This chain connects TRBV6-4 to TRBJ1-1; 11 bases are shared with TRBD1. In germline, CDR1 is MRHNA, CDR2 SNTAGT. Losses at the gene ends were 6 bases for V and 5 bases for J; bases not matched to a gene: 5. This CDR3 has 14 residues. The CDR3 loop is CASSDGTGGTEAFF. The CDR3 region has the DNA TGTGCCAGCAGCGACGGGACAGGGGGGACTGAAGCTTTCTTT.

V and J are TRBV2 and TRBJ2-5; D remains unclear. From germline, CDR1 is SNHLY and CDR2 FYNNEI. The length of the CDR3 is 13 residues. The germline V and J ends were trimmed by 3 bases and 0 bases, with 5 bases remaining between them. CDR3 loop: CASSDGYQETQYF. In nucleotides, the CDR3 is TGTGCCAGCAGTGACGGGTACCAAGAGACCCAGTACTTC.

V gene TRBV18 combines with J gene TRBJ2-7; D is unclear. This CDR3 region has 14 residues. The germline V gene encodes CDR1 KGHSH and CDR2 LQKENI. V was cut by 1 base and J by 5 bases, with 12 bases left in between. CDR3 sequence: CASSPQGGSNEQYF. The CDR3 nucleotides are TGTGCCAGCTCACCACAGGGCGGATCGAACGAGCAGTACTTC.

This clone occurred a few times. This rearrangement joins TRBV6-1 to TRBJ1-2; D not resolved. Germline V gives CDR1 MNHNS, CDR2 SASEGT. Trimming left V 1 base short and J 3 bases short, with 12 bases between. The CDR3 loop spans 15 amino acids. The CDR3 DNA reads as TGTGCCAGCAGTGAAGGGGTGGGGAGGGACTATGGCTACACCTTC. Amino acid sequence: CASSEGVGRDYGYTF.

J is TRBJ1-3 and V is TRBV9, with D possibly matching TRBD1 (5 bases). The CDR3 is 16 residues long. Between the trimmed V and J ends, which lost 4 bases and 0 bases, there was a span of 14 bases. The germline gives CDR1 SGDLS, CDR2 YYNGEE. CDR3 residues: CASSPRGDYSGNTIYF. The CDR3 bases are TGTGCCAGCAGCCCCCGGGGGGACTACTCTGGAAACACCATATATTTT. Looking up the rest from reference TRBV9 and TRBJ1-3 gives the full variable domain: DSGVTQTPKHLITATGQRVTLRCSPRSGDLSVYWYQQSLDQGLQFLIQYYNGEERAKGNILERFSAQQFPDLHSELNLSSLELGDSALYFCASSPRGDYSGNTIYFGEGSWLTVV.

This clone was found many times. The chain uses TRBV6-1 and TRBJ2-1, with D unresolved. Trimming removed 5 bases at V and 5 bases at J, with 16 bases between. The CDR3 contains 15 residues. The germline CDR1 and CDR2 sequences are MNHNS and SASEGT. The CDR3 coding sequence is TGTGCCAGCAGTTCTTGGCAATCGAAGGACAATGAGCAGTTCTTC. Its protein is CASSSWQSKDNEQFF.

This clone was detected a few times. This rearrangement joins TRBV6-2 or TRBV6-3 to TRBJ2-1; no clear D gene. The germline CDR1 and CDR2 sequences are MNHEY and SVGEGT. The CDR3 length is 15 residues. Trimming removed 5 bases at V and 2 bases at J, with 13 bases between. The CDR3 DNA reads as TGTGCCAGCAGTCCAACCCTAGAAGCCTACAATGAGCAGTTCTTC. Its translation: CASSPTLEAYNEQFF.

The chain employs TRBV28 and TRBJ2-7; TRBD1 agrees at 8 bases. Germline V gives CDR1 MDHEN, CDR2 SYDVKM. V shed 6 bases, J shed 5 bases, and the junction held 12 bases outside the gene matches. The CDR3 runs to 15 residues. CDR3 bases: TGTGCCAGCAGGGATGACAGGGGCTCATATAACGAGCAGTACTTC. Its translation is CASRDDRGSYNEQYF.

V is TRBV20-1 and J is TRBJ2-1; a weak D match, TRBD1 (6 bases). Trimming left V 0 bases short and J 10 bases short, with 19 bases between. CDR3 length equals 15 residues. CDR1 DFQATT and CDR2 SNEGSKA come from the germline V gene (reference sequence). The CDR3 is CSARDRVGTLNEQFF. The CDR3, as DNA: TGCAGTGCTAGAGACAGGGTCGGGACATTAAACGAGCAGTTCTTC.

This clone ranks as medium-sized (0.01 to 0.1%). The chain combines TRBV12-3 or TRBV12-4 with TRBJ2-5; possibly TRBD1 for D (6 bases). V was cut by 2 bases and J by 7 bases, with 17 bases left in between. The CDR3 spans 15 residues. This CDR3 reads CASSLRAGEFGTQYF. The CDR3, as DNA: TGTGCCAGCAGTTTACGTGCAGGGGAGTTCGGGACCCAGTACTTC.

This clone was detected ten times or more. The chain joins TRBV5-5 to TRBJ1-1; D not resolved. CDR3 length: 12 residues. The germline CDR1 and CDR2 sequences are SGHKS and YYEKEE (reference sequence). Trimming cost V 0 bases and J 7 bases, with 7 bases left between them. CDR3 bases: TGTGCCAGCAGCTTGGGAACCTATGAAGCTTTCTTT. The encoded protein is CASSLGTYEAFF.

The chain joins TRBV11-3 to TRBJ2-5; a possible D gene is TRBD1 (5 bases). The CDR3 has 15 residues. Germline loops: CDR1 SGHNT, CDR2 YENEEA. V lost 1 base to trimming and J lost 5 bases, with 14 bases between them. CDR3: CASSLGRREGETQYF. CDR3 coding DNA: TGTGCCAGCAGCTTAGGTCGCAGGGAAGGGGAGACCCAGTACTTC.

This clone was seen at least ten times. The gene calls are TRBV9 and TRBJ1-2; no firm D call. The CDR3 length is 13 residues. CDR1 SGDLS and CDR2 YYNGEE come from the germline V gene. Deletions cut 4 bases from V and 4 bases from J, with 11 bases between. DNA for the CDR3: TGTGCCAGCAGCTCCGTCCCCTCCTATGGCTACACCTTC. This encodes CASSSVPSYGYTF.

This clone was counted between two and nine times. The chain carries TRBV6-2 or TRBV6-3 and TRBJ1-3; no firm D call. Germline V lookup: CDR1 MNHEY, CDR2 SVGEGT. Trimming left V 2 bases short and J 4 bases short, with 15 bases between. The CDR3 length is 16 residues. CDR3 coding DNA: TGTGCCAGCAGTTACGGGGTTGCGGGAGGAGGAAACACCATATATTTT. Its translation: CASSYGVAGGGNTIYF.

This clone came up many times. The chain uses TRBV5-4 and TRBJ2-3; 9 nucleotides match TRBD2. Germline V gene sequence: CDR1 SGHNT, CDR2 YYREEE (reference sequence). Unmatched junction bases numbered 3, after V lost 4 bases and J lost 3 bases. The CDR3 has 14 amino acids. The CDR3 DNA sequence: TGTGCCAGCAGCGTAGCGGGAGTGACAGATACGCAGTATTTT. Protein product: CASSVAGVTDTQYF.

A word on this clone: Sequence at one end of the junction differs from germline and may be a read error. The rearrangement joins TRBV11-3 to TRBJ2-2; maybe TRBD1 (6 bases). The CDR3 contains 16 residues. The germline V gene has CDR1 SGHNT and CDR2 YENEEA. The DNA of the CDR3 is TGTGCCAGCAGCGGGACGGGACACGGGAACACCGGGGATCTGTTTTTT. This sequence encodes CASSGTGHGNTGDLFF.

This clone turned up a few times. The chain has TRBV28 and TRBJ2-7, with D tentatively TRBD1 or TRBD2 (5 bases each). Germline CDR1 MDHEN, CDR2 SYDVKM. The CDR3 runs 15 residues. Between the trimmed V and J ends, which lost 5 bases and 4 bases, there was a span of 18 bases. CDR3 region: CASSGGRSAVYEQYF. The DNA for the CDR3 is TGTGCCAGCAGTGGGGGTAGGTCCGCAGTGTACGAGCAGTACTTC.